These 8 T cell receptor beta chains were sequenced from one sample in a study of CD8+ T cells in alopecia areata. Specified treatment: oral pan-JAK inhibitor, 5-10 mg twice daily. The sequencing template was cDNA reverse transcribed from extracted RNA. Only in-frame clones appear in the TCRdb table, and some are missing; sequencing was by immunoSEQ multiplex PCR. The sample comprises about 190,000 clones, about 60% of which are singletons, and approximately 0.7% rests with the top ten. Sample: CD4+ T cells sorted from blood, taken at week 4, from a patient treated with tofacitinib. The receptor set was obtained from a human donor with alopecia areata.

The chain uses TRBV18 and TRBJ1-4; D not certain. This CDR3 contains 12 residues. Trimming took off 0 bases at V and 11 bases at J, with 7 bases between the two ends. Germline values: CDR1 KGHSH, CDR2 LQKENI. CDR3 sequence: CASSPPGGKLFF. CDR3 bases: TGTGCCAGCTCACCACCGGGCGGCAAACTGTTTTTT.

This clone was recorded a few times. The J gene is TRBJ1-3, the V gene TRBV7-3; tentative D call: TRBD1 (6 bases). CDR1 SGHTA and CDR2 FQGTGA come from the germline V gene. The CDR3 covers 18 residues. Trimming took 1 base from V and 0 from J, leaving 16 bases between them. The CDR3 nucleotides read TGTGCCAGCAGCTTAATGGGACCTCTACAGGGCTCTGGAAACACCATATATTTT. It specifies CASSLMGPLQGSGNTIYF.

The chain recombines TRBV15 with TRBJ1-1, with D unresolved. CDR1 and CDR2 (germline): LNHNV, YYDKDF (reference sequence). The CDR3 loop spans 14 amino acids. Trimming cost V 11 bases and J 2 bases, with 18 bases left between them. The CDR3: CASRRVGINTEAFF. In DNA form, the CDR3 reads TGTGCCTCTAGGAGGGTCGGTATAAACACTGAAGCTTTCTTT.

The CDR3 DNA sequence: TGCGCCAGCAGCTTGTCGGCCAACCCTTGGGAGCAGTACTTC. The encoded protein is CASSLSANPWEQYF. The rearrangement joins TRBV5-1 to TRBJ2-7; D remains unclear. CDR1 and CDR2 (germline): SGHRS, YFSETQ. CDR3 length equals 14 residues. V lost 1 base and J 7 bases, leaving 15 bases between the germline ends. Supplemented by reference TRBV5-1 and TRBJ2-7, the full variable domain reads KAGVTQTPRYLIKTRGQQVTLSCSPISGHRSVSWYQQTPGQGLQFLFEYFSETQRNKGNFPGRFSGRQFSNSRSEMNVSTLELGDSALYLCASSLSANPWEQYFGPGTRLTVT.

V usage is TRBV4-2 and J usage is TRBJ1-5; D remains unclear. With 3 bases removed from V and 2 bases from J, the gap between germline ends came to 5 bases. The germline V gene has CDR1 LGHNA and CDR2 YNFKEQ. This CDR3 is 13 amino acids long. DNA of the CDR3: TGTGCCAGCAGCCACCTCCGCAATCAGCCCCAGCATTTT. This encodes CASSHLRNQPQHF.

There are a few counts of this clone. The chain couples TRBV29-1 to TRBJ2-1; no clear D gene. The germline V and J ends were trimmed by 7 bases and 4 bases, with 8 bases remaining between them. The CDR3 has 11 amino acids. Germline assignment: CDR1 SQVTM and CDR2 ANQGSEA. CDR3 bases: TGCAGCGCTCAAGTGTACAATGAGCAGTTCTTC. This codes for CSAQVYNEQFF.

V and J are TRBV19 and TRBJ2-2; D might be TRBD1 (6 bases). The CDR3 is 14 residues long. Germline CDR1 and CDR2: LNHDA and SQIVND (reference sequence). Deletions cut 6 bases from V and 6 bases from J, with 14 bases between. CDR3 DNA: TGTGCCAGTAGGGACAGAGGTCGTCCCGGGGAGCTGTTTTTT. Amino acids: CASRDRGRPGELFF.

Only a few counts were recorded for this clone. This chain uses TRBV7-3 with TRBJ2-1, with 7 bases identical to TRBD2. The length of the CDR3 is 15 residues. Trimming took 1 base from V and 2 from J; bases not matched to a gene: 2. CDR1 is SGHTA, CDR2 FQGTGA, per germline. This chain's CDR3 is CASSLNLAAYNEQFF. The CDR3 bases are TGTGCCAGCAGCTTAAACCTAGCGGCCTACAATGAGCAGTTCTTC.